This is a list of T cell receptor beta chains from one sample in a study of T cell responses to AZD1222 COVID-19 vaccine. Assay used: immunoSEQ multiplex PCR; TCRdb lists only in-frame clones, some missing. Among 85,000 to 100,000 clones listed, 70% to 90% were seen once. The starting material was peripheral blood, obtained 28 days after the second AZD1222 dose. These TCRs come from an adult who received the AZD1222 COVID-19 vaccine. The CDR3 runs from the conserved cysteine through the conserved F or W. A D gene is named only where the DNA matches it firmly. Not every row has a clone size; where given, it reads once, few, many or a size class.

- TRBJ2-5 TRBV19 18 TRBD2 TGTGCCAGTAGTATAGGGGGGACTAGCGGGGGCCTTCAAGAGACCCAGTACTTC CASSIGGTSGGLQETQYF
- TRBJ1-2 TRBV19 13 TRBD1 TGTGCCAGTACCTCCGGGACAGGGGTTGGCTACACCTTC CASTSGTGVGYTF
- TRBJ1-2 TRBV20-1 10 - TGCAGTGCTAGGCGCTCTGGCTACACCTTC CSARRSGYTF
- TRBJ1-2 TRBV7-3 13 - TGTGCCAGCAGCTTAGGGCCGCTGTATGGCTACACCTTC CASSLGPLYGYTF
- TRBJ2-2 TRBV7-6 17 TRBD2 TGTGCCAGCAGCTTAGCGCTAGCGGGGGGTTACACCGGGGAGCTGTTTTTT CASSLALAGGYTGELFF
- TRBJ1-4 TRBV18 14 - TGTGCCAGCTCGCCGGGGGCACGGAATGAAAAACTGTTTTTT CASSPGARNEKLFF
- TRBJ2-3 TRBV5-4 14 TRBD2 TGTGCCAGCAGCTTAGCGGGGGGTACAGATACGCAGTATTTT CASSLAGGTDTQYF
- TRBJ1-1 TRBV2 15 - TGTGCCAGCAGTGAAGAGCAGATGCTGAACACTGAAGCTTTCTTT CASSEEQMLNTEAFF
- TRBJ2-3 TRBV6-6 15 - TGTGCCAGCAGTTACGCGAGACTTAGCACAGATACGCAGTATTTT CASSYARLSTDTQYF
- TRBJ1-1 TRBV29-1 13 - TGCAGCGTTGTCTGGACAGCGAACACTGAAGCTTTCTTT CSVVWTANTEAFF
few TRBJ1-4 TRBV2 12 - TGTGCCAGCGGAGCGCGCTCTGAAAAACTGTTTTTT CASGARSEKLFF
- TRBJ2-1 TRBV5-5 16 TRBD1 TGTGCCAGCAGCTTATCACTCGGACAGGGGTTCCGTGAGCAGTTCTTC CASSLSLGQGFREQFF
- TRBJ2-7 TRBV18 16 TRBD1 TGTGCCAGCTCACCTTTAAGAGGGACAGGGACTAACGAGCAGTACTTC CASSPLRGTGTNEQYF
- TRBJ1-5 TRBV4-1 16 - TGCGCCAGCAGCCAAGTTCCCAGGTATAGCAATCAGCCCCAGCATTTT CASSQVPRYSNQPQHF
- TRBJ1-1 TRBV14 14 TRBD1 TGTGCCAGCAGCCCTCGACAGGGTAGCACTGAAGCTTTCTTT CASSPRQGSTEAFF
- TRBJ2-1 TRBV2 15 - TGTGCCAGCAGGCGGGCAGAGCCCCTCTACAATGAGCAGTTCTTC CASRRAEPLYNEQFF
- TRBJ1-6 TRBV5-1 15 - TGCGCCAGCAGCTCTACCCTTCAAGGAAATTCACCCCTCCACTTT CASSSTLQGNSPLHF